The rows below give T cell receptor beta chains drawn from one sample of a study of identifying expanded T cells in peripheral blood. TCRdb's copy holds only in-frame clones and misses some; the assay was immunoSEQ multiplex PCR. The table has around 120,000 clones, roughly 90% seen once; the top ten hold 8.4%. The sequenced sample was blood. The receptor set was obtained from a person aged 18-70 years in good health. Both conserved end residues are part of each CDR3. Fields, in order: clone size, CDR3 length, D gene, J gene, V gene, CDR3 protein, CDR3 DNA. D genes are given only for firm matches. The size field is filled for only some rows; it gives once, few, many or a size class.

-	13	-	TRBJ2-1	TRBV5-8	CASSLVSGDEQFF	TGTGCCAGCAGCTTGGTGTCAGGGGATGAGCAGTTCTTC
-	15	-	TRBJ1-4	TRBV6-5	CASSKAGTGLEKLFF	TGTGCCAGCAGTAAGGCCGGGACCGGTCTTGAAAAACTGTTTTTT
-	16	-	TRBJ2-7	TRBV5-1	CASSSNVQAAMDEQYF	TGCGCCAGCAGCTCCAACGTTCAGGCCGCAATGGACGAGCAGTACTTC
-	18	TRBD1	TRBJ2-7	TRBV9	CASSVGSPDRGLIYEQYF	TGTGCCAGCAGCGTAGGGTCCCCGGACAGGGGGCTGATATACGAGCAGTACTTC
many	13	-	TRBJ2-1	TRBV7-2	CASSPTPSNEQFF	TGTGCCAGCAGCCCCACTCCCAGTAATGAGCAGTTCTTC
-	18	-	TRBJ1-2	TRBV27	CASSLSVPTVYVNYGYTF	TGTGCCAGCAGTTTATCAGTCCCGACAGTGTACGTAAACTATGGCTACACCTTC
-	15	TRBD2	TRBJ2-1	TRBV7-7	CASSTSSGGFNEQFF	TGTGCCAGCAGCACTTCTAGCGGGGGTTTCAATGAGCAGTTCTTC
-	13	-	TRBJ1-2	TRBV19	CATPRVGDYGYTF	TGTGCCACCCCGCGGGTGGGGGACTATGGCTACACCTTC
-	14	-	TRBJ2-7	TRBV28	CASRTNRENYEQYF	TGTGCCAGCAGGACTAACCGGGAAAACTACGAGCAGTACTTC
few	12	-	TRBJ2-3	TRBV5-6	CASSLSTDTQYF	TGTGCCAGCAGCTTGAGCACAGATACGCAGTATTTT
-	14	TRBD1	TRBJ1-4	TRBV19	CASSLDRDQQKLFF	TGTGCCAGTAGTTTGGACAGGGATCAGCAAAAACTGTTTTTT
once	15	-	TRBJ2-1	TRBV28	CASSSSAHSYNEQFF	TGTGCCAGCAGCTCTAGCGCCCATTCCTACAATGAGCAGTTCTTC
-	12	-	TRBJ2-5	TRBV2	CASSVLGETQYF	TGTGCCAGCAGTGTCTTAGGAGAGACCCAGTACTTC
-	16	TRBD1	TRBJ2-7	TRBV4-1	CASSQDGGRGRDEQYF	TGCGCCAGCAGCCAAGATGGGGGCAGGGGGCGAGACGAGCAGTACTTC
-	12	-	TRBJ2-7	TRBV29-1	CSVLGSSYEQYF	TGCAGCGTTCTAGGCAGCTCCTACGAGCAGTACTTC
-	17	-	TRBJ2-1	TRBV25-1	CASSEYLTDSSYNEQFF	TGTGCCAGCAGTGAATATCTGACGGACAGCTCCTACAATGAGCAGTTCTTC
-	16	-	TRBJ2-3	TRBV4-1	CASSRDGTPGPDTQYF	TGCGCCAGCAGCCGGGACGGGACTCCTGGGCCAGATACGCAGTATTTT
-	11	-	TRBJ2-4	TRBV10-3	CATQDRNIQYF	TGTGCCACCCAGGACAGAAACATTCAGTACTTC
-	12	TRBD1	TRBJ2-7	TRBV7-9	CASSLQGYEQYF	TGTGCCAGCAGTTTACAGGGGTACGAGCAGTACTTC
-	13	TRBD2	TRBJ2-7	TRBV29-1	CSVMERDSYEQYF	TGCAGCGTTATGGAGCGGGACTCCTACGAGCAGTACTTC
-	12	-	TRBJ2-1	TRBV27	CATSGVYNEQFF	TGTGCCACGTCAGGGGTCTACAATGAGCAGTTCTTC
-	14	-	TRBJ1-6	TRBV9	CASSVDSYNSPLHF	TGTGCCAGCAGCGTGGACTCCTATAATTCACCCCTCCACTTT
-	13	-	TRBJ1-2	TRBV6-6	CASHRPGGDGYTF	TGTGCCAGCCACCGACCGGGGGGCGATGGCTACACCTTC
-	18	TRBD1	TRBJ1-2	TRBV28	CASSLMSVGQMGQSGYTF	TGTGCCAGCAGTTTAATGAGTGTGGGACAGATGGGGCAAAGTGGCTACACCTTC
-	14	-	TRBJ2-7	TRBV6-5	CASSRPALGGEQYF	TGTGCCAGCAGTCGCCCCGCCCTCGGGGGCGAGCAGTACTTC
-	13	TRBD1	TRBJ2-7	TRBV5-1	CASSQGATGEQYF	TGCGCCAGCAGCCAGGGGGCTACGGGGGAGCAGTACTTC
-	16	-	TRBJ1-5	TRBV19	CASRGDLPDSNQPQHF	TGTGCCAGTAGGGGCGACTTACCGGATAGCAATCAGCCCCAGCATTTT
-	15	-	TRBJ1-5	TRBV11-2	CASSFQAGGNQPQHF	TGTGCCAGCAGCTTCCAAGCAGGAGGCAATCAGCCCCAGCATTTT
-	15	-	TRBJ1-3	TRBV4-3	CASSQDKLTGNTIYF	TGCGCCAGCAGCCAAGATAAACTGACTGGAAACACCATATATTTT
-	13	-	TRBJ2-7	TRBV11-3	CASSLKGVHEQYF	TGTGCCAGCAGCTTAAAGGGCGTCCACGAGCAGTACTTC
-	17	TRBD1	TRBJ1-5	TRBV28	CASSFRFPGQGNQPQHF	TGTGCCAGCAGTTTTCGGTTCCCGGGACAGGGCAATCAGCCCCAGCATTTT
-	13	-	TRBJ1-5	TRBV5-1	CASSVGSNQPQHF	TGCGCCAGCAGTGTCGGCAGCAATCAGCCCCAGCATTTT
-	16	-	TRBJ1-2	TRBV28	CASRPGAGFRVYGYTF	TGTGCCAGCCGTCCTGGGGCAGGGTTTAGAGTCTATGGCTACACCTTC
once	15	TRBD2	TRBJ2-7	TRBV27	CASSLLAGGFNEQYF	TGTGCCAGCAGTTTACTAGCGGGAGGCTTCAACGAGCAGTACTTC
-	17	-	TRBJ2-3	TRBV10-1	CASSESMGGRRTDTQYF	TGCGCCAGCAGTGAGTCGATGGGCGGCAGACGCACAGATACGCAGTATTTT
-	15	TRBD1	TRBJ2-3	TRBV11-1	CASSLQQGSTDTQYF	TGTGCCAGCAGCTTACAACAGGGGTCCACAGATACGCAGTATTTT
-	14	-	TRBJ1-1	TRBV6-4	CASSSQGGNTEAFF	TGTGCCAGCAGTTCGCAAGGGGGGAACACTGAAGCTTTCTTT
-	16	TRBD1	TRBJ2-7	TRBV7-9	CASSFPRTGGFNEQYF	TGTGCCAGCAGCTTTCCAAGGACAGGGGGCTTCAACGAGCAGTACTTC
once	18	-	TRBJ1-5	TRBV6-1	CASSEAVTGGRRNQPQHF	TGTGCCAGCAGTGAAGCTGTTACCGGGGGCAGGCGCAATCAGCCCCAGCATTTT
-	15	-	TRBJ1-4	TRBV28	CASSLWNGDTVKLFF	TGTGCCAGCAGTTTATGGAACGGGGACACCGTAAAACTGTTTTTT
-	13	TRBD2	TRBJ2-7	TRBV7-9	CASSFSSGYEQYF	TGTGCCAGCAGCTTCTCTAGCGGCTACGAGCAGTACTTC
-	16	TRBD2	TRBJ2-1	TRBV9	CASSVAGLASYNEQFF	TGTGCCAGCAGCGTAGCCGGACTAGCGTCCTACAATGAGCAGTTCTTC
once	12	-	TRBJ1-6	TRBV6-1	CASSELRLPLHF	TGTGCCAGCAGTGAGTTAAGGTTGCCCCTCCACTTT